A single sample gave rise to the 5 T cell receptor beta chains below, sequenced in a study of blood T cell repertoires in COVID-19. This table comes from immunoSEQ multiplex PCR, and its TCRdb copy is limited to in-frame clones, with some not included. The sample holds roughly 200,000 clones, around 80% seen once. Material: peripheral blood. These receptors came from a human donor in a cohort sampled during active COVID-19.

This chain connects TRBV25-1 to TRBJ2-1; TRBD1 agrees at 7 bases. Germline CDR1 and CDR2: MGHDK and SYGVNS. J gave up 5 bases and V 8 bases, and 6 bases lay outside the gene matches. The CDR3 is 13 amino acids. The CDR3 protein is CASGGQINNEQFF. The CDR3 DNA follows: TGTGCCAGCGGGGGACAGATAAACAATGAGCAGTTCTTC.

For the CDR3, the DNA is TGTGCCAGCAGCCCGTTGAGCGGGGGCACCGGGGAGCTGTTTTTT. It encodes CASSPLSGGTGELFF. The rearrangement joins TRBV3-1 (or the pseudogene TRBV3-2) to TRBJ2-2, with 8 positions matching TRBD2. CDR1 is LGHDT and CDR2 is YNNKEL in the germline V gene (reference sequence). V lost 4 bases and J lost 4; bases outside the gene matches: 5. This CDR3 is built from 15 residues.

CDR3 DNA sequence: TGTGCCAGCAGCCCCAGGACAGGGGGGGATTTCGATTCACCCCTCCACTTT. It yields the protein CASSPRTGGDFDSPLHF. The chain couples TRBV28 to TRBJ1-6; 10 bases are a match to TRBD1. Germline CDR1 and CDR2: MDHEN and SYDVKM. The V gene end was trimmed by 6 bases and the J gene end by 8 bases; junction bases not matched to a gene: 13. The CDR3 spans 17 residues.

The CDR3 bases are TGTGCCAGCAGTTTATGGGGGCCTAACCCCTACAATGAGCAGTTCTTC. As protein: CASSLWGPNPYNEQFF. The genes are TRBV27 and TRBJ2-1; a weak D match, TRBD1 (6 bases). Germline CDR1 is MNHEY and CDR2 is SMNVEV (reference sequence). CDR3 length: 16 residues. V was trimmed by 1 base and J by 2 bases, leaving 12 bases between them.

This chain joins TRBV2 and TRBJ2-7; 10 nucleotides align to TRBD1. V was pared by 6 bases and J by 4 bases, with 15 bases of the junction left unmatched. The CDR3 spans 17 residues. From germline, CDR1 is SNHLY and CDR2 FYNNEI. CDR3 amino acids: CASRPPPDRGRFYEQYF. In DNA, the CDR3 is TGTGCCAGCAGACCCCCCCCCGACAGGGGGCGTTTTTACGAGCAGTACTTC.